This T cell receptor (beta chain) was recorded in a study of T cells after yellow fever vaccination. Across the study: SMART-Seq v4 Ultra Low Input served to prepare low-cell-number fractions.

Trimming took 3 bases from V and 0 from J; bases not matched to a gene: 8. In germline, CDR1 is KGHSH, CDR2 LQKENI. This CDR3 is 17 amino acids long. It was through 5'RACE template switching that TCR cDNA was made, with a universal primer site and UMIs added. TCRdb independently ran MiXCR on the 5' RACE reads; one entry per CDR3 protein. The table includes 310,000 or so distinct CDR3 sequences, roughly 3.5% detected once. General study points: Booster samples showed a return of most primary-vaccination clones (roughly 95% CD4, approximately 88% CD8). Some clonotypes, a small share, were shared between CD4 and CD8 compartments.

This clonotype came up many times. What it binds is not known. This chain connects TRBV18 to TRBJ2-1; 7 bases match TRBD2. Material: PBMCs, obtained on the day of the yellow fever booster vaccination. The TCR comes from a man between 18 and 35 years old who received the YFV17D yellow fever vaccine. CDR3 DNA: TGTGCCAGCTCACCGGGGGGGAGCAGGAGCTCCTACAATGAGCAGTTCTTC. It is translated as CASSPGGSRSSYNEQFF.